This T cell receptor (beta chain) was recorded in a study of CD8+ T cells in alopecia areata. Reverse transcribed after extraction, RNA yielded cDNA as the sequencing template. Only in-frame clones appear in the TCRdb table, and some are missing; sequencing was by immunoSEQ multiplex PCR. This sample has 20,000 to 30,000 clones, with about 50% found just once. About this clone: Its antigen is not known.

Samples from alopecia areata patients were lesional scalp punch biopsies and peripheral blood. PBMCs, the starting material, were the source of sorted CD4+ and CD8+ T cells. Study results and caveats: With patients, TCR sharing proved less clear than in mice, a difference possibly related to HLA. Among the cells sequenced in scalp samples are also the resident alphabeta T cells of normal skin.

The sample comprised NKG2D-high CD8+ T cells sorted from blood. The sequence derives from a human donor with alopecia areata.

As DNA, the CDR3 is TGTGCCACCAGCAGACCTCATGGTGGGCGACGAAAACTGTTTTTT. Translation: CATSRPHGGRRKLFF. The chain joins TRBV15 to TRBJ1-4; D not certain. V lost 2 bases and J lost 10, with 17 bases in between. CDR3 length: 15 residues. CDR1 is LNHNV, CDR2 YYDKDF, per germline (reference sequence). The full variable domain, with the rest looked up from reference TRBV15 and TRBJ1-4, is DAMVIQNPRYQVTQFGKPVTLSCSQTLNHNVMYWYQQKSSQAPKLLFHYYDKDFNNEADTPDNFQSRRPNTSFCFLDIRSPGLGDTAMYLCATSRPHGGRRKLFFGSGTQLSVL.